This entry lists 13 T cell receptor beta chains sequenced from one sample in a study of Ad26.COV2.S vaccination and SARS-CoV-2 variants. Treatment in this sample: around 19 received Ad26.COV2.S at low or high dose, single or two shots; about five received placebo; per-sample allocation not given. Vaccine and placebo recipients were sampled on day 63 after the first injection. TCRdb's table, derived via immunoSEQ multiplex PCR, lists solely in-frame clones and lacks some. The table has 450,000 to 550,000 clones, nearly 90% seen once. The material was peripheral blood, obtained in a trial of Ad26.COV2.S vaccine versus placebo. The source is a person aged 18-65 years who received the Ad26.COV2.S COVID-19 vaccine or a placebo.

The chain carries TRBV30 and TRBJ2-3; TRBD1 is a possible D gene (6 bases). The CDR3 is 16 amino acids. Between the trimmed V and J ends, which lost 5 bases and 3 bases, there was a span of 21 bases. Germline values: CDR1 GTSNPN, CDR2 SVGIG (reference sequence). CDR3 protein: CAWDPRDTLITDTQYF. CDR3 sequence (DNA): TGTGCCTGGGACCCTCGGGACACCTTAATTACAGATACGCAGTATTTT.

This chain links TRBV2 with TRBJ1-2, with 10 nucleotides matching TRBD1. This CDR3 is built from 14 residues. The V segment lost 6 bases and the J segment 6 bases; nucleotides outside the gene matches: 7. Germline V gene data show CDR1 as SNHLY and CDR2 as FYNNEI. CDR3 in DNA: TGTGCCAGCAGAGAAAAGACAGGGGGCCATGGCTACACCTTC. Amino acid sequence: CASREKTGGHGYTF.

The genes are TRBV7-9 and TRBJ1-5; D remains unclear. This CDR3 region has 12 residues. Germline values: CDR1 SEHNR, CDR2 FQNEAQ (reference sequence). V gave up 3 bases and J gave up 3 bases, with 3 bases separating them. CDR3 sequence reads: CASSLFNQPQHF. In DNA, the CDR3 is TGTGCCAGCAGCTTGTTCAATCAGCCCCAGCATTTT. Using reference TRBV7-9 and TRBJ1-5 for the parts outside the CDR3, the full variable domain is DTGVSQNPRHKITKRGQNVTFRCDPISEHNRLYWYRQTLGQGPEFLTYFQNEAQLEKSRLLSDRFSAERPKGSFSTLEIQRTEQGDSAMYLCASSLFNQPQHFGDGTRLSIL.

This clone appeared once. V is TRBV29-1 and J is TRBJ1-2; possibly TRBD1 for D (6 bases). V was trimmed by 6 bases and J by 5 bases, leaving 10 bases between them. The CDR3 consists of 11 residues. Germline assignment: CDR1 SQVTM and CDR2 ANQGSEA. CDR3 sequence: CSVDRIYGYTF. The CDR3 region has the DNA TGCAGCGTAGACAGGATTTATGGCTACACCTTC. The full variable domain, completed using reference TRBV29-1 and TRBJ1-2, is SAVISQKPSRDICQRGTSLTIQCQVDSQVTMMFWYRQQPGQSLTLIATANQGSEATYESGFVIDKFPISRPNLTFSTLTVSNMSPEDSSIYLCSVDRIYGYTFGSGTRLTVV.

This sequence joins TRBV7-2 and TRBJ2-5, with 11 bases fitting TRBD1. V lost 4 bases, J lost 5 bases, and 9 bases stayed unmatched. Germline V lookup: CDR1 SGHTA, CDR2 FQGNSA. The CDR3 consists of 16 residues. The CDR3 sequence: CASSSRTGGPRETQYF. The CDR3 DNA reads as TGTGCCAGCAGCTCCCGGACAGGGGGCCCCAGGGAGACCCAGTACTTC.

The rearrangement joins TRBV7-9 to TRBJ2-1; 7 nucleotides agree with TRBD2. Germline loops: CDR1 SEHNR, CDR2 FQNEAQ (reference sequence). V gave up 0 bases and J gave up 4 bases; unmatched junction bases: 9. This CDR3 is built from 17 residues. The CDR3 DNA is TGTGCCAGCAGCTTAGCTCTGACTAGCAGCACTTACAATGAGCAGTTCTTC. Its translation is CASSLALTSSTYNEQFF.

At least ten counts were recorded for this clone. This sequence joins TRBV6-6 and TRBJ2-3; 7 nucleotides align to TRBD2. Germline trimming cut 5 bases from V and 0 bases from J; bases unmatched to any gene: 5. Germline CDR1 reads MNHNY; CDR2 reads SVGAGI (reference sequence). The CDR3 runs to 15 residues. The CDR3 region is CASSPSGTSTDTQYF. The CDR3 DNA reads as TGTGCCAGCAGTCCCAGCGGGACTAGCACAGATACGCAGTATTTT.

V usage is TRBV7-6 and J usage is TRBJ1-4; no firm D call. The germline V and J ends were trimmed by 5 bases and 0 bases, with 4 bases remaining between them. Germline V gives CDR1 SGHVS, CDR2 FNYEAQ. The CDR3 is 13 residues long. CDR3 coding DNA: TGTGCCAGCAGCAGTGCAACTAATGAAAAACTGTTTTTT. Amino acid sequence: CASSSATNEKLFF.

This clone was counted between two and nine times. The chain employs TRBV7-6 and TRBJ2-2; TRBD2 matches at 8 bases. The CDR3 length is 16 residues. Per germline, CDR1 SGHVS and CDR2 FNYEAQ. V dropped 2 bases and J dropped 6; count of bases not matched to a gene: 8. Here the CDR3 reads CASSLRTSLAAGELFF. CDR3 DNA sequence: TGTGCCAGCAGCTTAAGGACTAGCCTCGCCGCCGGGGAGCTGTTTTTT.

As concerns this clone: The same CDR3 also results from other DNA sequences found in this sample. The rearrangement uses TRBV5-1 and TRBJ1-4, with no clear D. Germline CDR1 reads SGHRS; CDR2 reads YFSETQ. The CDR3 covers 13 residues. Trimming pared 5 bases from V and 0 bases from J, leaving 5 bases between. The CDR3 loop reads CASSGATNEKLFF. The DNA for the CDR3 is TGCGCCAGCAGTGGTGCAACTAATGAAAAACTGTTTTTT.

V and J are TRBV18 and TRBJ2-2; D perhaps matches TRBD2 (5 bases). This CDR3 is 18 amino acids long. Per the germline V gene, CDR1 is KGHSH and CDR2 is LQKENI. V lost 2 bases and J 5 bases, leaving 21 bases between the germline ends. The CDR3 loop reads CASSPEGPGFEGTGELFF. As DNA, the CDR3 is TGTGCCAGCTCACCAGAAGGTCCGGGATTTGAAGGGACCGGGGAGCTGTTTTTT.

The chain couples TRBV2 to TRBJ2-1; a weak D match, TRBD2 (6 bases). Per germline, CDR1 SNHLY and CDR2 FYNNEI. CDR3 length: 14 amino acids. The V end was cut by 3 bases, the J end by 14 bases, with 20 bases between. The CDR3 spells CASSDGAGSEVEFF. CDR3 nucleotide sequence: TGTGCCAGCAGTGATGGGGCGGGGTCCGAGGTGGAGTTCTTC.

The rearrangement links TRBV5-4 to TRBJ1-3, with TRBD1 identical over 7 bases. With 4 bases clipped from V and 0 bases from J, the junction kept 4 bases outside the gene matches. Per the germline V gene, CDR1 is SGHNT and CDR2 is YYREEE (reference sequence). The CDR3 sequence is 15 residues long. CDR3 protein: CASSLGQTSGNTIYF. CDR3 DNA sequence: TGTGCCAGCAGCCTGGGACAGACCTCTGGAAACACCATATATTTT.